The source of this T cell receptor beta chain is a study of T-cell memory formation after mild COVID-19. Study information: Across donors, TCR clusters were largely donor specific.

Researchers used 5'RACE with constant-segment primers to make TCR alpha and TCR beta cDNA libraries that carry sample barcodes and UMIs. TCRdb independently ran MiXCR on the 5' RACE reads; one entry per CDR3 protein. The table lists 40,000 to 45,000 distinct CDR3 sequences, 9.5% of them singletons. Trimming took 1 base from V and 4 from J, leaving 10 bases between them. This CDR3 comprises 14 residues. CDR1 is KGHSH, CDR2 LQKENI, per germline. The V and J genes are TRBV18 and TRBJ1-1; D perhaps matches TRBD1 (6 bases). Input material: PBMCs or a T cell subset sorted from them (not recorded which). This receptor was identified in an adult woman who had mild COVID-19 (a few samples of this study predate the infection). Cell type and time point are not known. CDR3: CASSPRWDTTEAFF. CDR3 in DNA: TGTGCCAGCTCACCACGTTGGGACACCACTGAAGCTTTCTTT.